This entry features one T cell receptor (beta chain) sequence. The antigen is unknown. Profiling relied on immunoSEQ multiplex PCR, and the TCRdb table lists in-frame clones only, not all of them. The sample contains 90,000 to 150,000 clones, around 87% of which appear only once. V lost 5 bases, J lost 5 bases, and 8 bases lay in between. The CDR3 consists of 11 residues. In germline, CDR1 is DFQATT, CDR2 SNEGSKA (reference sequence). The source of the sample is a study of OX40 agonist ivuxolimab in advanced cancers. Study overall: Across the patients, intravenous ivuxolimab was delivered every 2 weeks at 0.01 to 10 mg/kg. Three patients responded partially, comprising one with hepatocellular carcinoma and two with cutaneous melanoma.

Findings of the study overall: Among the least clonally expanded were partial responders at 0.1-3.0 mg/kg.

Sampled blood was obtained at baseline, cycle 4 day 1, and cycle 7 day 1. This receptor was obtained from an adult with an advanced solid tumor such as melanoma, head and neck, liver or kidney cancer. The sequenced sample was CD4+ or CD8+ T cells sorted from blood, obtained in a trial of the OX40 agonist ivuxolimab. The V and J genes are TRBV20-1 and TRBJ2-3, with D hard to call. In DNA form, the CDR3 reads TGCAGTGCTGCCTTAAAAGATACGCAGTATTTT. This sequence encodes CSAALKDTQYF.